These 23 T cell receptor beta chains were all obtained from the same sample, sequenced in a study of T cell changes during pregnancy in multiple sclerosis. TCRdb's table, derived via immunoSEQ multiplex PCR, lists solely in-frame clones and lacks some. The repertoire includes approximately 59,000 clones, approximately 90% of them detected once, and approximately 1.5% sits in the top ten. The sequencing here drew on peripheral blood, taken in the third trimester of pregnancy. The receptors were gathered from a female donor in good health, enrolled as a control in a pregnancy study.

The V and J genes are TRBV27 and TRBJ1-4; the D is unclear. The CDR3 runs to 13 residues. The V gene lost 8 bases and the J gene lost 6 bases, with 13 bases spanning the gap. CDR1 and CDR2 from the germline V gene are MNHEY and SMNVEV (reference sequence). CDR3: CASRSFNYEKLFF. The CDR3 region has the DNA TGTGCCAGCCGGAGCTTCAACTATGAAAAACTGTTTTTT.

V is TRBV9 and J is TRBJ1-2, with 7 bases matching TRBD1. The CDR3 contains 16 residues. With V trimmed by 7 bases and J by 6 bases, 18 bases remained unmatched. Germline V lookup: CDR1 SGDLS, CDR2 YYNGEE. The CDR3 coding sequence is TGTGCCAGCGCTATATTACCCGGGACAGCACGCCATGGCTACACCTTC. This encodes CASAILPGTARHGYTF.

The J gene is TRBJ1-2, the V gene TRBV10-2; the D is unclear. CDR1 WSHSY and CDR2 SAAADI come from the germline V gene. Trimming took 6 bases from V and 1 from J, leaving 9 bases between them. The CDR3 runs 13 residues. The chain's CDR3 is CASRGDINYGYTF. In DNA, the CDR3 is TGCGCCAGCAGGGGAGACATTAACTATGGCTACACCTTC.

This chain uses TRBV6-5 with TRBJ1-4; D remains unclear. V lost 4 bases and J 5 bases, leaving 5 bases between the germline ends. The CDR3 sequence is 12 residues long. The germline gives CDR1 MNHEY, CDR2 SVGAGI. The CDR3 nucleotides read TGTGCCAGCAGTTCTCGGAATGAAAAACTGTTTTTT. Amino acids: CASSSRNEKLFF.

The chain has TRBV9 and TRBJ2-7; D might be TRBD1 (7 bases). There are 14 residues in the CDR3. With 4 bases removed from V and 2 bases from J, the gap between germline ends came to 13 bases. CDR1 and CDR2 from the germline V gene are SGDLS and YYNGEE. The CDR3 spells CASSPGGNPYEQYF. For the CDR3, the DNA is TGTGCCAGCAGCCCAGGGGGGAACCCCTACGAGCAGTACTTC.

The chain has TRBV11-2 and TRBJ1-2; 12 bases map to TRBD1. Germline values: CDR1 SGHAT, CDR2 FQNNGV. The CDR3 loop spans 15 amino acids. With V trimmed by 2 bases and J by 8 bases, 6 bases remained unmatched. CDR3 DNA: TGTGCCAGCAGCTTACTCGGGACAGGGGGCAGGGGCTACACCTTC. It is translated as CASSLLGTGGRGYTF.

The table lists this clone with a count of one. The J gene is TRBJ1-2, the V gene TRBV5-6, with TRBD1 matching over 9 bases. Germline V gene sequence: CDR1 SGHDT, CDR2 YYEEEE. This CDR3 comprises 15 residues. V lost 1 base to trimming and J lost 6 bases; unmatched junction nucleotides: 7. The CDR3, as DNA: TGTGCCAGCAGCTTGCAGGACAGGGGATTTGATGGCTACACCTTC. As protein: CASSLQDRGFDGYTF.

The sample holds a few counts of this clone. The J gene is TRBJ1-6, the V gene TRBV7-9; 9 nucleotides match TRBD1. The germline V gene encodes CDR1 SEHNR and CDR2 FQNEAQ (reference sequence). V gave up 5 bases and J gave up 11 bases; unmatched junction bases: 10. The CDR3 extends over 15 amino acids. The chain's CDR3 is CASSTGQGEVPPLHF. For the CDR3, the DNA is TGTGCCAGCAGCACGGGACAGGGTGAAGTTCCACCCCTCCACTTT.

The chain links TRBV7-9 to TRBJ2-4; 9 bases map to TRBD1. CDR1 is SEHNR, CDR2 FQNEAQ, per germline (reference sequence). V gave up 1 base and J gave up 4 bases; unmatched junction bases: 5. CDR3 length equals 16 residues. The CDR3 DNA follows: TGTGCCAGCAGCTTAGGGGGACAGGGACCTAAAAACATTCAGTACTTC. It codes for CASSLGGQGPKNIQYF.

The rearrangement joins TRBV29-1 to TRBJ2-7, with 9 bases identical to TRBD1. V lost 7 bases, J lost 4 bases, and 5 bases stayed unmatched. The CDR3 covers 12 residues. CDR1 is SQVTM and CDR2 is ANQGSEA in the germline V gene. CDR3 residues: CSAGTGIYEQYF. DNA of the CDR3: TGCAGCGCCGGGACAGGGATATACGAGCAGTACTTC.

DNA for the CDR3: TGTGCCAGCAGCCGGGGGGACGAAGCTTTCTTT. Protein product: CASSRGDEAFF. The gene calls are TRBV5-4 and TRBJ1-1; TRBD1 might be the D (5 bases). The germline CDR1 and CDR2 sequences are SGHNT and YYREEE (reference sequence). The length of the CDR3 is 11 residues. The ends were cut back, 4 bases at V and 8 bases at J, with 9 bases in the middle.

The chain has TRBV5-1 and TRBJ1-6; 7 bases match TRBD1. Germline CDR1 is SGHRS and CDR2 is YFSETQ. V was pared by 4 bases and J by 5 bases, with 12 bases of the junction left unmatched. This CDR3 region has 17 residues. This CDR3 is CASSLGDSLRNNSPLHF. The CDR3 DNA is TGCGCCAGCAGCCTGGGGGACAGCCTTCGAAATAATTCACCCCTCCACTTT. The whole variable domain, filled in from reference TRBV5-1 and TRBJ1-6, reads KAGVTQTPRYLIKTRGQQVTLSCSPISGHRSVSWYQQTPGQGLQFLFEYFSETQRNKGNFPGRFSGRQFSNSRSEMNVSTLELGDSALYLCASSLGDSLRNNSPLHFGNGTRLTVT.

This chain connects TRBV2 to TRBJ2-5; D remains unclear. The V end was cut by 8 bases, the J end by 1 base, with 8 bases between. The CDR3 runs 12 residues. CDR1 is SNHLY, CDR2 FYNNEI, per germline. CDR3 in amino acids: CASLRIQETQYF. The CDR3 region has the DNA TGTGCCAGCTTGAGGATCCAAGAGACCCAGTACTTC.

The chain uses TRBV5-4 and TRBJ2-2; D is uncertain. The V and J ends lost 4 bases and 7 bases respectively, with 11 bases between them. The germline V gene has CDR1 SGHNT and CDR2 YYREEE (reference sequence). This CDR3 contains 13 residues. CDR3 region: CASSPQSDGELFF. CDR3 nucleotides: TGTGCCAGCAGCCCACAAAGTGACGGGGAGCTGTTTTTT.

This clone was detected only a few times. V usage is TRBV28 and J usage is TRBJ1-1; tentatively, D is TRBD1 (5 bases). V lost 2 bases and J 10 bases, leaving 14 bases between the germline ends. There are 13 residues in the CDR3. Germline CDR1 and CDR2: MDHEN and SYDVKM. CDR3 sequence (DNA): TGTGCCAGCAGTTTAGTTGGGCCGGGGGGAGCTTTCTTT. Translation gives CASSLVGPGGAFF.

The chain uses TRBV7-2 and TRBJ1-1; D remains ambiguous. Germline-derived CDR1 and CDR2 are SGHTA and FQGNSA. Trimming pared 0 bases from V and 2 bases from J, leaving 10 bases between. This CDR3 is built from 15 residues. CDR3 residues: CASSLAPQKNTEAFF. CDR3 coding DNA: TGTGCCAGCAGCTTAGCACCACAGAAAAACACTGAAGCTTTCTTT.

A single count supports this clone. CDR3 sequence reads: CASSLASGGGRKEQFF. The CDR3 DNA reads TGTGCCAGCAGCTTAGCTAGCGGGGGTGGGCGGAAGGAGCAGTTCTTC. This chain connects TRBV7-2 to TRBJ2-1; TRBD2 agrees at 9 bases. The length of the CDR3 is 16 residues. Trimming cost V 0 bases and J 10 bases; bases outside gene matches: 10. Germline V CDR1 and CDR2: SGHTA, FQGNSA.

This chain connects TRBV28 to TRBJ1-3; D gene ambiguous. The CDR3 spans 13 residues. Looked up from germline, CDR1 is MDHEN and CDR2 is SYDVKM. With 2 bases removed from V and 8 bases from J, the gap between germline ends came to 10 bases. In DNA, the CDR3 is TGTGCCAGCAGTTTACAGGTCGGGGACACCATATATTTT. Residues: CASSLQVGDTIYF.

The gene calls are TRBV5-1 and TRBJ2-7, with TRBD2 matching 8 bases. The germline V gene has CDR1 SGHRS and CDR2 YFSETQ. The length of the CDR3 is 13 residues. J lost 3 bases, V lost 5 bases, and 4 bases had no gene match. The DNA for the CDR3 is TGCGCCAGCAGAGGACTAGCTGGCTACGAGCAGTACTTC. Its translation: CASRGLAGYEQYF.

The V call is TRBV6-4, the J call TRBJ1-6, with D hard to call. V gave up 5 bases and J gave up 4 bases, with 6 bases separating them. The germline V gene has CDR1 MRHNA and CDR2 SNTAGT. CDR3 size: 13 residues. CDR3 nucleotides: TGTGCCAGCAGTTCAGTTTATAATTCACCCCTCCACTTT. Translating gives CASSSVYNSPLHF.

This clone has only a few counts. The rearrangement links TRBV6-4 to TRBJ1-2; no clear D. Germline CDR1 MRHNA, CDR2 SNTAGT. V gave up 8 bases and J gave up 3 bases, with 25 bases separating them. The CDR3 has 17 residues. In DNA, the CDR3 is TGTGCCAGCCCCGAGCCCGGACTCTACCTCGCGGACTATGGCTACACCTTC. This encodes CASPEPGLYLADYGYTF.

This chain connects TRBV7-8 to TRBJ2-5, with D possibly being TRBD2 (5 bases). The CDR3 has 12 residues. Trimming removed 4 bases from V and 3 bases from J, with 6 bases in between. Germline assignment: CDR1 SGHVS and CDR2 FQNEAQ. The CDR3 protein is CASSWGEETQYF. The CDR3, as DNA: TGTGCCAGCAGCTGGGGAGAAGAGACCCAGTACTTC.

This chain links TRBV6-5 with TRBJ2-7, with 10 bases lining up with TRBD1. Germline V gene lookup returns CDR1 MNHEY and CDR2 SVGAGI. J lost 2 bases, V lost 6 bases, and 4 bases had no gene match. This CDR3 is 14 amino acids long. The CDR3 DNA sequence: TGTGCCAGCAGAGGTGGGACAGGGGCCTACGAGCAGTACTTC. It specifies CASRGGTGAYEQYF.